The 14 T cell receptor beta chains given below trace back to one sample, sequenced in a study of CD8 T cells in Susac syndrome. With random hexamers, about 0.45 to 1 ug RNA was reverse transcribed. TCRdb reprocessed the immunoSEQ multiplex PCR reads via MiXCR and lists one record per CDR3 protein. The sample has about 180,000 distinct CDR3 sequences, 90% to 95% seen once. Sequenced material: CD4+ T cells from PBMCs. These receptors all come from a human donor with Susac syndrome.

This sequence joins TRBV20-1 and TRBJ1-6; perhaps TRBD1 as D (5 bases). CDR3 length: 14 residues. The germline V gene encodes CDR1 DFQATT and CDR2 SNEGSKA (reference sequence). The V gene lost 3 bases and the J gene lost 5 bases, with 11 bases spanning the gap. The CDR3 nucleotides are TGCAGTGCTAGTACTGGACACGATAATTCACCCCTCCACTTT. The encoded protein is CSASTGHDNSPLHF.

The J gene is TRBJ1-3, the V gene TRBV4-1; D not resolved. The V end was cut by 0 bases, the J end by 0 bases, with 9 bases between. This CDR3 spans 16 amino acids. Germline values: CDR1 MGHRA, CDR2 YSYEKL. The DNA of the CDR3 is TGCGCCAGCAGCCAAGATTACGTAGACTCTGGAAACACCATATATTTT. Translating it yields CASSQDYVDSGNTIYF.

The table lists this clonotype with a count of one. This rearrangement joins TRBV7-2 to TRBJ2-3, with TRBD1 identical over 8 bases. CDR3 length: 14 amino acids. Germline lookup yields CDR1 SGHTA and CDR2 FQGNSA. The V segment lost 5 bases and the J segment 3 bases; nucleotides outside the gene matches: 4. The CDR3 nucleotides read TGTGCCAGCAGCCTCCGGACAGGGACAGATACGCAGTATTTT. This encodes CASSLRTGTDTQYF.

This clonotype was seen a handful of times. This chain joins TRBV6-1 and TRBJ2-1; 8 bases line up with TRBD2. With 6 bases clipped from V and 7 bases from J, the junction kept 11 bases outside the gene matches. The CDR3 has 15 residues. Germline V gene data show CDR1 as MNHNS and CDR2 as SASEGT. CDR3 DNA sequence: TGTGCCAGCAGCACCGCAGAGCGGGGGATTAATGAGCAGTTCTTC. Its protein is CASSTAERGINEQFF.

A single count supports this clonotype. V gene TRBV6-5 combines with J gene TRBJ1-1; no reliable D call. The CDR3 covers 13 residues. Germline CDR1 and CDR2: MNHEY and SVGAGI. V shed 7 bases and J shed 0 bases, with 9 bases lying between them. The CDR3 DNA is TGTGCCAGCACCCTGACACTGAACACTGAAGCTTTCTTT. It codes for CASTLTLNTEAFF.

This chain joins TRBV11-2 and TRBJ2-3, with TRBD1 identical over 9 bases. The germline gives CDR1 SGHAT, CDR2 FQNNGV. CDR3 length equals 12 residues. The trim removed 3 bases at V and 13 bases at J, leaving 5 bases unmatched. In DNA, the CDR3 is TGTGCCAGCAGCTTCGTCGGGACAGGGAAGTATTTT. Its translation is CASSFVGTGKYF.

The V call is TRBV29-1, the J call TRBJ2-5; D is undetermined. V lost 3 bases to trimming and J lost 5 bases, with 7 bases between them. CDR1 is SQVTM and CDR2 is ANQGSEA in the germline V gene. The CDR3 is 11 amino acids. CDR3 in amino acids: CSVEGGETQYF. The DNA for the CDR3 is TGCAGCGTTGAGGGTGGGGAGACCCAGTACTTC.

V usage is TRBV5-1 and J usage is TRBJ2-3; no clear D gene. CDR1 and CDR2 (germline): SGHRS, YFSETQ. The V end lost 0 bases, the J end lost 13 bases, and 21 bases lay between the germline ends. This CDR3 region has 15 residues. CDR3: CASSLANQNTAGEYF. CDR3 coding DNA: TGCGCCAGCAGCTTGGCAAACCAAAACACGGCTGGGGAGTATTTT.

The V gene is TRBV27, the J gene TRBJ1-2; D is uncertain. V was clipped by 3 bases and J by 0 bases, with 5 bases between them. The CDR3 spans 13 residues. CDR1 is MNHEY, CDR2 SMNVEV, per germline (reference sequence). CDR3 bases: TGTGCCAGCAGTTTTACAGCTAACTATGGCTACACCTTC. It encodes CASSFTANYGYTF.

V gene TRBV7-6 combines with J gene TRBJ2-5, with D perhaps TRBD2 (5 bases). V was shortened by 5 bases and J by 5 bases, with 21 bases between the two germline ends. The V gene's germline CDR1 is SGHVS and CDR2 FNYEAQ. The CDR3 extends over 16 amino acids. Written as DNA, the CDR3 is TGTGCCAGCAGCCCCGATCGAAAAGGGCAGCGGGAGACCCAGTACTTC. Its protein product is CASSPDRKGQRETQYF.

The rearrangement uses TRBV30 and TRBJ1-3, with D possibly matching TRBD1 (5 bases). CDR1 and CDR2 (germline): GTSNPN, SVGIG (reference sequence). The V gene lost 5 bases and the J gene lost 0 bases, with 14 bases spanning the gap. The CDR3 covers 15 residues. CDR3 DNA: TGTGCCTGGGCATCGGGGGGGTACTCTGGAAACACCATATATTTT. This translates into CAWASGGYSGNTIYF. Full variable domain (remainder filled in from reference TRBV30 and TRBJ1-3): SQTIHQWPATLVQPVGSPLSLECTVEGTSNPNLYWYRQAAGRGLQLLFYSVGIGQISSEVPQNLSASRPQDRQFILSSKKLLLSDSGFYLCAWASGGYSGNTIYFGEGSWLTVV.

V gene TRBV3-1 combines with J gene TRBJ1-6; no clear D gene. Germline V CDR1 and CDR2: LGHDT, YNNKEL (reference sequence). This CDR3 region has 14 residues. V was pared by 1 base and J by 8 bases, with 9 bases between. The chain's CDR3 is CASSQGAVDSPLHF. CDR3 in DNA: TGTGCCAGCAGCCAAGGGGCCGTGGATTCACCCCTCCACTTT. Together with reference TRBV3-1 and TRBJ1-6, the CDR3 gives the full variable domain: DTAVSQTPKYLVTQMGNDKSIKCEQNLGHDTMYWYKQDSKKFLKIMFSYNNKELIINETVPNRFSPKSPDKAHLNLHINSLELGDSAVYFCASSQGAVDSPLHFGNGTRLTVT.

The chain's CDR3 is CASRSGTGGNQPQHF. DNA for the CDR3: TGTGCCAGCAGATCCGGGACAGGGGGCAATCAGCCCCAGCATTTT. The chain couples TRBV6-5 to TRBJ1-5; 10 bases line up with TRBD1. Germline loops: CDR1 MNHEY, CDR2 SVGAGI. This CDR3 is 15 amino acids long. V lost 6 bases, J lost 2 bases, and 4 bases stayed unmatched.

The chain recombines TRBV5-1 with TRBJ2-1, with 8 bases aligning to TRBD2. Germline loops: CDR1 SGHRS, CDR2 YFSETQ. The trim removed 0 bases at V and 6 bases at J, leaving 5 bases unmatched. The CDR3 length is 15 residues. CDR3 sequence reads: CASSLGTSWGNEQFF. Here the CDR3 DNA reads TGCGCCAGCAGCTTGGGGACTAGCTGGGGCAATGAGCAGTTCTTC.